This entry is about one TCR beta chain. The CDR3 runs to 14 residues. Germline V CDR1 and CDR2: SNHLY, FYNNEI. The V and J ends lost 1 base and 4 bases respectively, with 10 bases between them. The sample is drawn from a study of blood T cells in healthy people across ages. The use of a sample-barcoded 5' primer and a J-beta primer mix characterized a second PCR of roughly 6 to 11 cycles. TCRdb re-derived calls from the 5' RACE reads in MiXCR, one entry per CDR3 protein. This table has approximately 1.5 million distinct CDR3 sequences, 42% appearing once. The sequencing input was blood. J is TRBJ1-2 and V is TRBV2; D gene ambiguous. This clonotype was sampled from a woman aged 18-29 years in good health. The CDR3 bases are TGTGCCAGCAGTGAAGAAGCGTTGCGCTATGGCTACACCTTC. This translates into CASSEEALRYGYTF. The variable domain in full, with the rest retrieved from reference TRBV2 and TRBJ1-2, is EPEVTQTPSHQVTQMGQEVILRCVPISNHLYFYWYRQILGQKVEFLVSFYNNEISEKSEIFDDQFSVERPDGSNFTLKIRSTKLEDSAMYFCASSEEALRYGYTFGSGTRLTVV.